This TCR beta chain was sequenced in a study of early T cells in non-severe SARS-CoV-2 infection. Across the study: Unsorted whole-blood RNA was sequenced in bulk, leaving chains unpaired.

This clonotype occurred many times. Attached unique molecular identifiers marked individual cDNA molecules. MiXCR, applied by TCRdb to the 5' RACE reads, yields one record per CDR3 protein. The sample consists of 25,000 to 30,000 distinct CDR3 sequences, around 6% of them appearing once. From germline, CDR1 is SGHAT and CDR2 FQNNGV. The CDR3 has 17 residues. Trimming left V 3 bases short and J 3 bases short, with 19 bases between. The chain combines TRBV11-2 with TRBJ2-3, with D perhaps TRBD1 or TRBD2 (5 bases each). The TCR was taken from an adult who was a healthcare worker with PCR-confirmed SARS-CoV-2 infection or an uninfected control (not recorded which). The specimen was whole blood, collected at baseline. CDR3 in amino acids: CASSLRGRRSLTDTQYF. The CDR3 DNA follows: TGTGCCAGCAGCTTGAGGGGTAGGCGCAGTCTGACAGATACGCAGTATTTT.